A single sample is the source of the 5 T cell receptor beta chains below, sequenced in a study of blood T cell repertoires in COVID-19. Some clones are missing from TCRdb's copy, which holds only in-frame ones; the method was immunoSEQ multiplex PCR. Of under 450,000 clones listed, 70% to 90% are singletons. Sequenced: peripheral blood. Source of these receptors: a woman in her fifties or sixties with COVID-19, enrolled during active disease.

This clone was seen just once. V and J are TRBV6-5 and TRBJ2-1; TRBD2 is a possible D gene (5 bases). CDR1 is MNHEY and CDR2 is SVGAGI in the germline V gene. The V end was cut by 7 bases, the J end by 4 bases, with 14 bases between. CDR3 length: 14 amino acids. CDR3 protein: CASTRRETYNEQFF. CDR3 nucleotide sequence: TGTGCCAGCACCCGAAGGGAGACATACAATGAGCAGTTCTTC.

The gene calls are TRBV30 and TRBJ1-5; weak D call: TRBD1 (6 bases). Per the germline V gene, CDR1 is GTSNPN and CDR2 is SVGIG (reference sequence). The V gene lost 3 bases and the J gene lost 7 bases, with 13 bases spanning the gap. This CDR3 contains 13 residues. The CDR3 region is CAWSFRGRQPQHF. The DNA of the CDR3 is TGTGCCTGGAGCTTCAGGGGAAGACAGCCCCAGCATTTT.

The chain joins TRBV7-8 to TRBJ2-5, with no clear D. Germline CDR1 reads SGHVS; CDR2 reads FQNEAQ. V gave up 2 bases and J gave up 3 bases, with 10 bases separating them. The CDR3 is 14 residues long. CDR3 protein: CASSLTQREETQYF. The CDR3 bases are TGTGCCAGCAGCTTAACCCAGCGTGAAGAGACCCAGTACTTC.

This clone was picked up a small number of times. V and J are TRBV4-1 and TRBJ1-6; no reliable D call. This CDR3 contains 13 residues. V was cut by 0 bases and J by 9 bases, with 6 bases left in between. CDR1 and CDR2 (germline): MGHRA, YSYEKL. CDR3: CASSQENGSPLHF. CDR3 DNA sequence: TGCGCCAGCAGCCAAGAGAACGGTTCACCCCTCCACTTT.

The genes are TRBV19 and TRBJ1-1; 7 bases agree with TRBD1. Germline assignment: CDR1 LNHDA and CDR2 SQIVND (reference sequence). Trimming at V came to 8 bases and at J to 7 bases, leaving 16 bases not matched to a gene. The CDR3 totals 15 residues. CDR3: CASGPTPGQLFEAFF. The DNA of the CDR3 is TGTGCCAGTGGCCCAACCCCGGGACAGCTATTTGAAGCTTTCTTT.